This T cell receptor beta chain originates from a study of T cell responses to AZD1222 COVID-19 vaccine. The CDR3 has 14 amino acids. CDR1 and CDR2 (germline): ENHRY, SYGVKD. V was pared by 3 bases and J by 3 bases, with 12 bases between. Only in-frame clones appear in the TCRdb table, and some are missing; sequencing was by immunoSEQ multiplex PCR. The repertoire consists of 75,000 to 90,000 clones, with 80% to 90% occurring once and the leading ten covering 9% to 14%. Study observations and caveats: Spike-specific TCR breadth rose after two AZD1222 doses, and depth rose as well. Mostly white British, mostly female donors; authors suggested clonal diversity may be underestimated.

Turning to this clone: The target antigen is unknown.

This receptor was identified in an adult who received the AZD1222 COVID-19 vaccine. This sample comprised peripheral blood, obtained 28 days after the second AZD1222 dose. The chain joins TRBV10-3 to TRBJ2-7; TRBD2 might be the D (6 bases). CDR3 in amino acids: CAISESGLYYEQYF. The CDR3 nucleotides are TGTGCCATCAGTGAAAGCGGGCTATACTACGAGCAGTACTTC.